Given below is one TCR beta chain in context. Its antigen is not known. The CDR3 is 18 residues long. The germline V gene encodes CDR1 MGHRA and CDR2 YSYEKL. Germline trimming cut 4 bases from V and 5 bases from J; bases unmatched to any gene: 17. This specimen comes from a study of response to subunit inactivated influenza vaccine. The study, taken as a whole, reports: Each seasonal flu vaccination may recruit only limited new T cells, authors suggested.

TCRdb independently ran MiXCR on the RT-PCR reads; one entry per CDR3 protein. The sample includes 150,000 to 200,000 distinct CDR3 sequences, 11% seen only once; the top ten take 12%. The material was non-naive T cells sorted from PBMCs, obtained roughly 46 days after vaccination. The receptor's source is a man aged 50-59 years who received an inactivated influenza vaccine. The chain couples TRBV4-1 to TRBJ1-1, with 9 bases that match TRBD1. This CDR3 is CASSPATGGAGVGTEAFF. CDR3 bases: TGCGCCAGCAGCCCGGCTACAGGGGGCGCGGGTGTTGGGACTGAAGCTTTCTTT.